The 14 T cell receptor beta chains below come from one sample, sequenced in a study of T cell repertoires in cytomegalovirus infection. Using its own MiXCR run on the reads, TCRdb lists one record per CDR3 protein. This table has roughly 150,000 distinct CDR3 sequences, 17% appearing once. The sequenced material came from CD8+ T cells from PBMCs. These TCRs come from a human donor in good health (CMV status not recorded). Some clones in this sample may be carry-over from other donors' samples.

This clonotype was seen a handful of times. J is TRBJ1-5 and V is TRBV7-2; no definite D call. This CDR3 is 14 amino acids long. The ends were cut back, 2 bases at V and 0 bases at J, with 5 bases in the middle. From germline, CDR1 is SGHTA and CDR2 FQGNSA. DNA for the CDR3: TGTGCCAGCAGCTTACAACATAGCAATCAGCCCCAGCATTTT. Its translation: CASSLQHSNQPQHF.

This chain joins TRBV11-1 and TRBJ2-5; possible D gene TRBD1, 5 bases. With 4 bases removed from V and 2 bases from J, the gap between germline ends came to 14 bases. The CDR3 consists of 15 residues. The germline CDR1 and CDR2 sequences are SGHAT and FQDESV (reference sequence). CDR3 bases: TGTGCCAGCAGCTCTGACGACAGTTTTCAAGAGACCCAGTACTTC. Protein: CASSSDDSFQETQYF.

The chain combines TRBV6-5 with TRBJ2-3, with TRBD2 matching over 7 bases. The CDR3 runs 14 residues. With 9 bases clipped from V and 0 bases from J, the junction kept 6 bases outside the gene matches. Germline V gene data show CDR1 as MNHEY and CDR2 as SVGAGI. In DNA form, the CDR3 reads TGTGCCAGTCGCGGGAGTGGCAGCACAGATACGCAGTATTTT. It is translated as CASRGSGSTDTQYF.

In its sample, this clonotype was seen a few times. The chain uses TRBV6-2 or TRBV6-3 and TRBJ2-1, with 9 nucleotides matching TRBD2. CDR3 length equals 15 residues. Germline values: CDR1 MNHEY, CDR2 SVGEGT. The V and J ends lost 6 bases and 5 bases, in that order; junction bases with no gene match: 8. CDR3 residues: CASSLSGGTHNEQFF. CDR3 in DNA: TGTGCCAGCAGCCTTAGCGGGGGCACCCACAATGAGCAGTTCTTC.

This chain uses TRBV14 with TRBJ1-2; D unclear. The length of the CDR3 is 15 residues. Between the trimmed V and J ends, which lost 5 bases and 3 bases, there was a span of 16 bases. CDR1 and CDR2 from the germline V gene are SGHDN and FVKESK. CDR3 sequence (DNA): TGTGCCAGCAGCACAACCCTTTCAAAATACTATGGCTACACCTTC. Residues: CASSTTLSKYYGYTF.

Only a few counts were recorded for this clonotype. The chain employs TRBV4-2 and TRBJ2-3; D unclear. Germline-derived CDR1 and CDR2 are LGHNA and YNFKEQ. Trimming removed 0 bases at V and 2 bases at J, with 12 bases between. The CDR3 is made up of 16 amino acids. The CDR3 DNA is TGTGCCAGCAGCCAAGATCCCTACGAACCCACAGATACGCAGTATTTT. The encoded protein is CASSQDPYEPTDTQYF.

The chain links TRBV14 to TRBJ2-1; 7 nucleotides align to TRBD1. This CDR3 is 15 amino acids long. V was pared by 4 bases and J by 6 bases, with 9 bases of the junction left unmatched. In germline, CDR1 is SGHDN, CDR2 FVKESK. CDR3 sequence reads: CASSLYDRVFNEQFF. CDR3 nucleotides: TGTGCCAGCAGCCTTTACGACAGGGTGTTCAATGAGCAGTTCTTC.

This clonotype was found many times. The chain joins TRBV7-8 to TRBJ2-7, with D unresolved. The CDR3 totals 15 residues. From germline, CDR1 is SGHVS and CDR2 FQNEAQ. Trimming shortened V by 5 bases and J by 0 bases, and 14 bases separated the two germline ends. Here the CDR3 DNA reads TGTGCCAGCAGCCCTAACCCTTTGAGCTCCTACGAGCAGTACTTC. Protein product: CASSPNPLSSYEQYF.

This clonotype came up a few times. The chain uses TRBV6-2 or TRBV6-3 and TRBJ2-5; a weak D match, TRBD2 (6 bases). Germline V gene sequence: CDR1 MNHEY, CDR2 SVGEGT. The CDR3 loop spans 15 amino acids. V lost 0 bases to trimming and J lost 4 bases, with 12 bases between them. CDR3 region: CASSYSMEGGETQYF. CDR3 in DNA: TGTGCCAGCAGTTACTCGATGGAGGGAGGAGAGACCCAGTACTTC.

There are a few counts of this clonotype. V usage is TRBV11-2 and J usage is TRBJ2-1, with no clear D. Trimming took 5 bases from V and 9 from J, leaving 14 bases between them. CDR1 and CDR2 (germline): SGHAT, FQNNGV. CDR3 length: 13 residues. For the CDR3, the DNA is TGTGCCAGCAGCCCCTCCACGCTGGCTGAGCAGTTCTTC. This gives the protein CASSPSTLAEQFF.

The genes are TRBV28 and TRBJ2-7; TRBD1 matches 9 bases. This CDR3 comprises 15 residues. Losses at the gene ends were 6 bases for V and 7 bases for J; bases not matched to a gene: 13. CDR1 and CDR2 (germline): MDHEN, SYDVKM. CDR3 sequence: CASRHPRDRAYEQYF. CDR3 sequence (DNA): TGTGCCAGCAGGCATCCACGGGACAGGGCTTATGAGCAGTACTTC.

The chain is built from TRBV28 and TRBJ2-7; D is tentatively TRBD1 or TRBD2 (5 bases each). The germline V and J ends were trimmed by 2 bases and 5 bases, with 16 bases remaining between them. This CDR3 spans 15 amino acids. Looked up from germline, CDR1 is MDHEN and CDR2 is SYDVKM. The CDR3 bases are TGTGCCAGCAGTTTAGGGACGGCGTTTTTCAACGAGCAGTACTTC. Amino acid sequence: CASSLGTAFFNEQYF.

V gene TRBV28 combines with J gene TRBJ2-5; 8 bases fit TRBD2. The CDR3 length is 18 residues. Trimming removed 3 bases from V and 3 bases from J; junction bases left unmatched: 15. Germline-derived CDR1 and CDR2 are MDHEN and SYDVKM. The CDR3 loop reads CASSLKLAGPMGKETQYF. The CDR3 DNA is TGTGCCAGCAGTTTGAAGCTAGCGGGTCCAATGGGGAAAGAGACCCAGTACTTC.

This chain connects TRBV7-9 to TRBJ2-1; tentatively, D is TRBD1 (6 bases). V was clipped by 6 bases and J by 8 bases, with 17 bases between them. CDR1 and CDR2 (germline): SEHNR, FQNEAQ (reference sequence). This CDR3 has 14 amino acids. The CDR3 nucleotides read TGTGCCAGCAGTGTTGAGGGGGTAACGGATGAGCAGTTCTTC. As protein: CASSVEGVTDEQFF.